This T cell receptor (beta chain) was captured by sequencing in a study of post-analysis software for immune sequencing data. Study outcomes and limitations: TRBV5-6, TRBV5-1 and TRBV20-1 belonged to a set of about five TRBV segments that were more frequent in patients than controls. Controls' normalized Chao1 diversity significantly exceeded that of multiple sclerosis patients.

Trimming shortened V by 1 base and J by 4 bases, and 10 bases separated the two germline ends. CDR1 is SGHTA and CDR2 is FQGTGA in the germline V gene. The CDR3 spans 14 residues. On this clonotype itself: Its matching antigen is unknown.

Carried by the TCR beta cDNA libraries were unique molecular identifiers. Input of roughly 0.9 to 11 million T cells yielded 550,000 or so cDNA molecules. TCRdb fed the PCR reads into MiXCR, producing one record per CDR3 protein. The table lists around 500,000 distinct CDR3 sequences, 34% of them singletons. This clonotype was sampled from a girl between 2 and 17 years old with multiple sclerosis. The chain links TRBV7-3 to TRBJ1-1, with D uncertain. The sample taken for sequencing was blood. The CDR3 bases are TGTGCCAGCAGCTTAAGTGGGAAGGGCACTGAAGCTTTCTTT. Protein sequence: CASSLSGKGTEAFF.